This T cell receptor beta chain was captured in a study of blood T cell repertoires in COVID-19. As for the study in general: Researchers got acute and convalescent COVID-19 samples from the United States, Italy and Spain. PBMCs, B-cell-depleted T cells, or T cells were the source of the cDNA or gDNA that made up the material.

Per the authors' pipeline: Amplification with reference gene primers provided the estimates of nucleated cell counts. Generated by immunoSEQ multiplex PCR, the TCRdb table keeps only in-frame clones and is missing some. The D gene and trimming were derived from the DNA, and the V and J assignments and clone size from that table. The table shows tens of thousands of clones, with approximately 80% occurring only once. The Seattle patients joined while their infection was active and were tracked longitudinally afterward. The V and J ends lost 4 bases and 4 bases, in that order; junction bases with no gene match: 2. Germline assignment: CDR1 SGHRS and CDR2 YFSETQ. The CDR3 has 15 residues.

The specimen was peripheral blood. The chain joins TRBV5-1 to TRBJ2-3; 14 bases are a match to TRBD2. This receptor was taken from a middle-aged man with COVID-19, enrolled during active disease. The CDR3 DNA reads as TGCGCCAGCAGCACGGGACTAGCGGGAGCAGATACGCAGTATTTT. This encodes CASSTGLAGADTQYF.